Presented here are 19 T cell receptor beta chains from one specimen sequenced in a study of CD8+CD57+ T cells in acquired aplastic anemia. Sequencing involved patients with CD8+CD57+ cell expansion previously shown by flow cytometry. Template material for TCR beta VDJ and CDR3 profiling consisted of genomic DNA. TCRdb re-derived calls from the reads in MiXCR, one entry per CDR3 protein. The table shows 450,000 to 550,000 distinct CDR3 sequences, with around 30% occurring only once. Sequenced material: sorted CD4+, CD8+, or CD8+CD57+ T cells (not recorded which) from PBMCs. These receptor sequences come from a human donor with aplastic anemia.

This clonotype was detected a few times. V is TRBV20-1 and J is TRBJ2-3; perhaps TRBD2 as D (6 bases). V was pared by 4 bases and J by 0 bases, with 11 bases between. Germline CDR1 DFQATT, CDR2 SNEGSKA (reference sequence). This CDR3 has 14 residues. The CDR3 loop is CSAMTGESTDTQYF. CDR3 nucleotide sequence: TGCAGTGCTATGACGGGGGAAAGCACAGATACGCAGTATTTT.

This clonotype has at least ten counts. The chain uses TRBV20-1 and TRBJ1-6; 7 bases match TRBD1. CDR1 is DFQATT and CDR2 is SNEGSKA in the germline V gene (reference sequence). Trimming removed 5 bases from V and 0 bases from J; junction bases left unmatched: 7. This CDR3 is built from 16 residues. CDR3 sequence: CSASTGSDSYNSPLHF. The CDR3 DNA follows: TGCAGTGCTTCGACAGGGTCTGACTCCTATAATTCACCCCTCCACTTT.

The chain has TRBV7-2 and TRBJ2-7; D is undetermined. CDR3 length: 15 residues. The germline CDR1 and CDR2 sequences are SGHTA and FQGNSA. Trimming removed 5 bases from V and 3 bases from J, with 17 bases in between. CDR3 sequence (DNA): TGTGCCAGCAGCCGACCGGCAGGCGCCCGCTACGAGCAGTACTTC. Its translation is CASSRPAGARYEQYF.

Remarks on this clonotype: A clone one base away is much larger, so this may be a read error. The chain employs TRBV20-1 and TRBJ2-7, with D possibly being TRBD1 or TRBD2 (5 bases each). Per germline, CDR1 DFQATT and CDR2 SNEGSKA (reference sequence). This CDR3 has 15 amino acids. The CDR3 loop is CSTSLDRRDHYEQYF. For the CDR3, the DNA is TGCAGTACTAGTTTGGACCGACGGGACCACTACGAGCAGTACTTC.

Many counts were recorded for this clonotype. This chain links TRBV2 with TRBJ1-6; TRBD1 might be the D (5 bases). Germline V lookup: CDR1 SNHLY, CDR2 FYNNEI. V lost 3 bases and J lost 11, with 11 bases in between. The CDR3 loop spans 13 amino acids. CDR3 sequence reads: CASSDRVVPPLHF. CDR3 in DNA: TGTGCCAGCAGTGACAGGGTCGTACCACCCCTCCACTTT.

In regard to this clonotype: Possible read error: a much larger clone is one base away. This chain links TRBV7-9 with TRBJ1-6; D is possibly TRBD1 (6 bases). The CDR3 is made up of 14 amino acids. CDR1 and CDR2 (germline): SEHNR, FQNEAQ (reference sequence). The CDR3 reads CASSLGQLNSPPHF. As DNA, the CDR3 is TGTGCCAGCAGCCTAGGACAGTTAAATTCACCCCCCCACTTT.

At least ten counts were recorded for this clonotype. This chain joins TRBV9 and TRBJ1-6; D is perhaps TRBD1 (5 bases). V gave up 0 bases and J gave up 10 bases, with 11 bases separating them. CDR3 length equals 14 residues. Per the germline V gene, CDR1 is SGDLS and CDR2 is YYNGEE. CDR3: CASSVEGARSPLHF. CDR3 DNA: TGTGCCAGCAGCGTAGAAGGGGCACGATCACCCCTCCACTTT.

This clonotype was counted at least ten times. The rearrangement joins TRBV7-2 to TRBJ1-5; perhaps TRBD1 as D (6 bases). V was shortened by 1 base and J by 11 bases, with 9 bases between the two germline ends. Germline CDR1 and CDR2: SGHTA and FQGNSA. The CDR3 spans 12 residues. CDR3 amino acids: CASSLEGTTQHF. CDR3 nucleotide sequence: TGTGCCAGCAGCTTAGAGGGGACAACCCAGCATTTT.

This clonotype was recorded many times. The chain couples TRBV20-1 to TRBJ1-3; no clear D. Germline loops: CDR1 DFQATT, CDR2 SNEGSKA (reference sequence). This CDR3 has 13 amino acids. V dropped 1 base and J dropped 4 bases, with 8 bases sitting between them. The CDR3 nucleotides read TGCAGTGCTAGAGGGGTGGCGGGAAACACCATATATTTT. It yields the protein CSARGVAGNTIYF.

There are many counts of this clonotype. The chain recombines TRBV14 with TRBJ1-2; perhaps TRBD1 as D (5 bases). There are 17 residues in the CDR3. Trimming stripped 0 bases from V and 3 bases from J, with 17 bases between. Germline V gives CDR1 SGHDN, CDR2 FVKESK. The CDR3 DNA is TGTGCCAGCAGCCAAGATTTACCAGGGTGGTCTGACTATGGCTACACCTTC. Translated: CASSQDLPGWSDYGYTF.

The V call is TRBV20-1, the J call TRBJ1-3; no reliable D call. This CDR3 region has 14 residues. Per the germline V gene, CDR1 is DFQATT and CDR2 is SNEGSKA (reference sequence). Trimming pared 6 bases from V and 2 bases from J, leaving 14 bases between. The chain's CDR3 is CSAGRIGAGNTIYF. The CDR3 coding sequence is TGCAGTGCAGGTCGGATAGGCGCTGGAAACACCATATATTTT.

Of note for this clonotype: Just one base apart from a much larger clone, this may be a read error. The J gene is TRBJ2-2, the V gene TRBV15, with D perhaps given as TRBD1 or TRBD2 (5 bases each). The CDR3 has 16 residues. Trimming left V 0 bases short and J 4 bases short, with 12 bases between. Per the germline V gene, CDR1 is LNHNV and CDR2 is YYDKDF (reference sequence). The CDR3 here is CATSRDRGRSTGELFF. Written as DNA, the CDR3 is TGTGCCACCAGCAGAGATCGGGGCAGGAGCACCGGGGAGCTGTTTTTT.

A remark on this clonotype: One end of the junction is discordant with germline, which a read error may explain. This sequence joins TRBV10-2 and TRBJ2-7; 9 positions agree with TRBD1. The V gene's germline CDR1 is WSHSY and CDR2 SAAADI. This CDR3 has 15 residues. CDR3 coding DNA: TGTGCCAGCAGCTCACAGGGGGCTAGCCCCTACGAGCAGTACTTC. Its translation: CASSSQGASPYEQYF.

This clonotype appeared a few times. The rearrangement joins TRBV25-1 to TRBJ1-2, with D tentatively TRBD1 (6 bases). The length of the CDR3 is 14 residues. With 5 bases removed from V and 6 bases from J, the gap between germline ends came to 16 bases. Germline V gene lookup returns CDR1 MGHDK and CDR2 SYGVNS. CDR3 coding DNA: TGTGCCAGCAGTTTCCAACGACAGGCCGATGGCTACACCTTC. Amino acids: CASSFQRQADGYTF.

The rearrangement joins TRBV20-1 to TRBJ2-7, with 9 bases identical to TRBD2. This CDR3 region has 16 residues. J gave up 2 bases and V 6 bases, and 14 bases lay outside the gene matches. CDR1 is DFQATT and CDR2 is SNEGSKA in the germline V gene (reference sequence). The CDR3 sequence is CSASSQAGGTTYEQYF. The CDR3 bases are TGCAGTGCCAGCAGCCAAGCGGGAGGCACTACCTACGAGCAGTACTTC.

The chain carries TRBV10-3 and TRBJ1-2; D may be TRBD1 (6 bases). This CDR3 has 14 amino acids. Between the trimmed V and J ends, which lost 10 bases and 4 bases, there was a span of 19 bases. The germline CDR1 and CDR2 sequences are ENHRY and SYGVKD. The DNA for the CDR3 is TGTGCCAGCAGCAGCATACAGGGAACCTATGGCTACACCTTC. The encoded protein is CASSSIQGTYGYTF.

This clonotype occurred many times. CDR3 in DNA: TGCAGTGCTAGTGGCGTGGGGGGGGACAGTTACGAGCAGTACTTC. Protein: CSASGVGGDSYEQYF. The genes are TRBV20-1 and TRBJ2-7; D tentatively fits TRBD1 or TRBD2 (7 bases each). The ends were cut back, 3 bases at V and 4 bases at J, with 19 bases in the middle. CDR1 DFQATT and CDR2 SNEGSKA come from the germline V gene (reference sequence). The CDR3 consists of 15 residues.

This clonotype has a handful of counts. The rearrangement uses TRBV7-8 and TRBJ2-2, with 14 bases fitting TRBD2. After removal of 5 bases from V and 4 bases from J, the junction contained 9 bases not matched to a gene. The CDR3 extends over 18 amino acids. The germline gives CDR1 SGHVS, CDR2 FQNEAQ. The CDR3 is CASSTQGTSGRITGELFF. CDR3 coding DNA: TGTGCCAGCAGCACCCAGGGGACTAGCGGGAGAATCACCGGGGAGCTGTTTTTT.

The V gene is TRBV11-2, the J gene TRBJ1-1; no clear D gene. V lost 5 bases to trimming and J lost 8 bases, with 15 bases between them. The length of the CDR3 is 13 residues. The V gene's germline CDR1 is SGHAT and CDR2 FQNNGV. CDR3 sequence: CASSPRPGREAFF. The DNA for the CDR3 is TGTGCCAGCAGCCCACGACCTGGCCGGGAAGCTTTCTTT.